Given below is one T cell receptor (beta chain) in context. The V segment lost 4 bases and the J segment 6 bases; nucleotides outside the gene matches: 2. Germline-derived CDR1 and CDR2 are KGHSH and LQKENI. CDR3 length: 13 amino acids. The data were taken from a study of blood T cell repertoires in COVID-19. Across the study: Material from acute and convalescent COVID-19 was sourced from the United States, Italy and Spain. Nucleic acid was either cDNA or gDNA, and it came from T cells, B-cell-depleted T cells, or PBMCs.

As handled by the study authors: Reference gene primer amplification gave nucleated cell count estimates. TCRdb's table, derived via immunoSEQ multiplex PCR, lists solely in-frame clones and lacks some. Clone size and V and J calls were adopted from that table, with D and trimming inferred from the DNA. The repertoire consists of under 95,000 clones, with under 95% occurring once and the leading ten covering roughly 4%. The receptor's source is a woman aged 50 to 65 in a cohort sampled during active COVID-19. The rearrangement joins TRBV18 to TRBJ2-7, with 11 bases matching TRBD2. Sequenced: peripheral blood. In DNA, the CDR3 is TGTGCCAGCTCACTAGCGGGAGGGACCGAGCAGTACTTC. It yields the protein CASSLAGGTEQYF. The complete variable domain, with remaining parts taken from reference TRBV18 and TRBJ2-7, reads NAGVMQNPRHLVRRRGQEARLRCSPMKGHSHVYWYRQLPEEGLKFMVYLQKENIIDESGMPKERFSAEFPKEGPSILRIQQVVRGDSAAYFCASSLAGGTEQYFGPGTRLTVT.